This TCR beta chain was observed in a study of blood T cell repertoires in COVID-19. CDR1 MDHEN and CDR2 SYDVKM come from the germline V gene. Trimming shortened V by 6 bases and J by 7 bases, and 4 bases separated the two germline ends. CDR3 length: 11 residues. Assay used: immunoSEQ multiplex PCR; TCRdb lists only in-frame clones, some missing. This table holds under 350,000 clones, over 75% found once. The receptor comes from a woman in her 70s with acute or convalescent COVID-19. What was sequenced was peripheral blood. This chain uses TRBV28 with TRBJ1-6; unclear D gene. Here the CDR3 DNA reads TGTGCCAGCAGGCGGAATTCACCCCTCCACTTT. This gives the protein CASRRNSPLHF.